One and the same sample provided the 2 T cell receptor beta chains below, sequenced in a study of T-cell memory formation after mild COVID-19. TCRdb used MiXCR to reprocess the 5' RACE reads, holding one entry per CDR3 protein. This sample has fewer than 600,000 distinct CDR3 sequences; roughly 21% occur once, and the top ten carry under 8.5%. Sequencing was performed on PBMCs or a T cell subset sorted from them (not recorded which). Receptors originate from an adult woman who had mild COVID-19 (a few samples of this study predate the infection). Cell type and time point are not known.

This clonotype was detected ten times or more. Germline and junction disagree at one end, which may indicate a read error. The chain combines TRBV7-8 with TRBJ2-1; D is unclear. The CDR3 contains 11 residues. CDR1 is SGHVS, CDR2 FQNEAQ, per germline. The CDR3 sequence: CATSSYNEQFF. CDR3 nucleotide sequence: TGTGCCACCAGCTCCTACAATGAGCAGTTCTTC.

This clonotype was seen more than once but under ten times. The chain has TRBV27 and TRBJ2-7; TRBD1 matches at 8 bases. The CDR3 loop spans 15 amino acids. Germline CDR1 MNHEY, CDR2 SMNVEV (reference sequence). V shed 1 base, J shed 3 bases, and the junction held 5 bases outside the gene matches. The CDR3 DNA is TGTGCCAGCAGTTTATTCCCGGACAGGGACTACGAGCAGTACTTC. It encodes CASSLFPDRDYEQYF.